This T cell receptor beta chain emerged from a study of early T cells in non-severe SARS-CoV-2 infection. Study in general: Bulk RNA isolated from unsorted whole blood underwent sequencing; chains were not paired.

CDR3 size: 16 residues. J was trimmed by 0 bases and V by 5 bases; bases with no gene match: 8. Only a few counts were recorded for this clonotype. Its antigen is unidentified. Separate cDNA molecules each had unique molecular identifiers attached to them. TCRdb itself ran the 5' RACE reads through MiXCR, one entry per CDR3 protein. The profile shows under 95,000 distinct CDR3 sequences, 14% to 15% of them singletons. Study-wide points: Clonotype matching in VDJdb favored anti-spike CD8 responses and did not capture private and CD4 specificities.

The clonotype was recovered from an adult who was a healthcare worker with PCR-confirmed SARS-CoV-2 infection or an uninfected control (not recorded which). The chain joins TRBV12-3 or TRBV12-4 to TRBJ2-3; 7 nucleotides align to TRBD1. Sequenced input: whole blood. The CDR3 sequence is CASSPRQGSSTDTQYF. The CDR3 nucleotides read TGTGCCAGCAGTCCCCGACAGGGCTCTAGCACAGATACGCAGTATTTT.